This T cell receptor (beta chain) was obtained from a study of blood T cell repertoires in COVID-19. Across the whole study: Italy, Spain and the United States were the sources of the convalescent and acute COVID-19 samples. T cells, B-cell-depleted T cells, or PBMCs provided the cDNA or gDNA that served as material.

The J segment lost 3 bases and the V segment lost 7 bases, leaving 17 bases of the junction unmatched. The CDR3 is 18 residues long. Germline V gene data show CDR1 as MDHEN and CDR2 as SYDVKM. In the original analysis: For nucleated cells, counts were estimated from reference gene primer amplification. Assay used: immunoSEQ multiplex PCR; TCRdb lists only in-frame clones, some missing. V, J and clone size were drawn from that table, and D and trimming were deduced from the DNA. The sample has over 65,000 clones, 86% seen once; the top ten hold around 6.3%. This receptor was taken from a man older than 75 with COVID-19, enrolled during active disease. V is TRBV28 and J is TRBJ2-1; TRBD1 matches at 8 bases. The sample consisted of peripheral blood. The CDR3 DNA reads as TGTGCCAGCACTTCCTTCGGGGTCGACAGGGGCGTCTACAATGAGCAGTTCTTC. Amino acid sequence: CASTSFGVDRGVYNEQFF.